These 8 T cell receptor beta chains share one sample of origin, sequenced in a study of blood T cell repertoires in COVID-19. Assay: immunoSEQ multiplex PCR; the TCRdb copy retains only in-frame clones and omits some. The table records around 26,000 clones, roughly 90% of them present only once. Sequencing was performed on peripheral blood. The receptors derive from a human donor in a cohort sampled during active COVID-19.

The rearrangement uses TRBV5-1 and TRBJ2-5, with TRBD1 identical over 9 bases. CDR1 is SGHRS and CDR2 is YFSETQ in the germline V gene. There are 14 residues in the CDR3. V was clipped by 7 bases and J by 4 bases; unmatched bases: 8. The CDR3 DNA is TGCGCCAGCCGGGCGGGACAGGGATTAGAGACCCAGTACTTC. Translating gives CASRAGQGLETQYF.

The chain couples TRBV7-2 to TRBJ2-5; perhaps TRBD2 as D (7 bases). The germline CDR1 and CDR2 sequences are SGHTA and FQGNSA. V lost 1 base, J lost 2 bases, and 17 bases lay in between. The CDR3 totals 17 residues. The CDR3 sequence is CASSLVPGGRGQETQYF. CDR3 DNA: TGTGCCAGCAGCTTAGTCCCCGGGGGGCGGGGACAAGAGACCCAGTACTTC.

This chain uses TRBV5-1 with TRBJ2-5; no reliable D call. The V gene lost 4 bases and the J gene lost 0 bases, with 10 bases spanning the gap. Germline-derived CDR1 and CDR2 are SGHRS and YFSETQ. The CDR3 sequence is 14 residues long. Written as DNA, the CDR3 is TGCGCCAGCAGCCAACCAACTAACCAAGAGACCCAGTACTTC. Translated, it gives CASSQPTNQETQYF.

The chain recombines TRBV5-4 with TRBJ2-7; the D is unclear. Germline values: CDR1 SGHNT, CDR2 YYREEE (reference sequence). The CDR3 is 15 residues long. V lost 3 bases to trimming and J lost 3 bases, with 16 bases between them. The CDR3 coding sequence is TGTGCCAGCAGCTCACGCACAGTTCCGATCTACGAGCAGTACTTC. Translation: CASSSRTVPIYEQYF.

Here the CDR3 reads CASSFSGGAGYNEQFF. Here the CDR3 DNA reads TGTGCCAGCAGCTTTAGCGGGGGGGCCGGTTACAATGAGCAGTTCTTC. The rearrangement uses TRBV11-3 and TRBJ2-1, with 11 bases aligning to TRBD2. This CDR3 is built from 16 residues. V lost 3 bases to trimming and J lost 4 bases; unmatched junction nucleotides: 5. CDR1 SGHNT and CDR2 YENEEA come from the germline V gene.

J is TRBJ2-7 and V is TRBV2; D is perhaps TRBD2 (6 bases). CDR1 SNHLY and CDR2 FYNNEI come from the germline V gene. The CDR3 consists of 13 residues. Deletions cut 8 bases from V and 2 bases from J, with 13 bases between. Here the CDR3 DNA reads TGTGCCAGCTGGTTGGGGGGTCCCTACGAGCAGTACTTC. Amino acid sequence: CASWLGGPYEQYF. The full variable domain, in which reference TRBV2 and TRBJ2-7 provide the parts outside the CDR3, is EPEVTQTPSHQVTQMGQEVILRCVPISNHLYFYWYRQILGQKVEFLVSFYNNEISEKSEIFDDQFSVERPDGSNFTLKIRSTKLEDSAMYFCASWLGGPYEQYFGPGTRLTVT.

V and J are TRBV4-1 and TRBJ1-1, with 7 nucleotides matching TRBD1. The CDR3 spans 14 residues. J was trimmed by 2 bases and V by 6 bases; bases with no gene match: 6. Germline V gene lookup returns CDR1 MGHRA and CDR2 YSYEKL. Written as DNA, the CDR3 is TGCGCCAGCAGACTCGACAGGGCAAACACTGAAGCTTTCTTT. Translated: CASRLDRANTEAFF.

This clone was detected once. This sequence joins TRBV27 and TRBJ2-5; D might be TRBD2 (6 bases). The ends were cut back, 5 bases at V and 2 bases at J, with 15 bases in the middle. The germline CDR1 and CDR2 sequences are MNHEY and SMNVEV (reference sequence). The CDR3 consists of 15 residues. CDR3 sequence: CASSAGYFLQETQYF. CDR3 bases: TGTGCCAGCAGTGCGGGGTACTTCCTTCAAGAGACCCAGTACTTC.